This T cell receptor (beta chain) derives from a study of T cell responses to AZD1222 COVID-19 vaccine. A remark on this clone: Its antigen is unidentified.

TCRdb keeps only in-frame clones here, not all; method: immunoSEQ multiplex PCR. The sample lists around 150,000 clones, more than 70% occurring once. Study findings and constraints: The donors showed a predominance of white British ancestry and of females, with possible underestimation of clonal diversity.

V was clipped by 5 bases and J by 3 bases; unmatched bases: 3. The CDR3 has 13 residues. The germline V gene encodes CDR1 LGHNT and CDR2 FRNRAP. The sequence was obtained from an adult in good health. The genes are TRBV12-5 and TRBJ2-5; 7 bases are shared with TRBD2. Sequencing used peripheral blood, obtained on day 0 of MenACWY control vaccination. CDR3 amino acids: CASGRSGEETQYF. The CDR3 DNA sequence: TGTGCTAGTGGTCGAAGCGGGGAAGAGACCCAGTACTTC.